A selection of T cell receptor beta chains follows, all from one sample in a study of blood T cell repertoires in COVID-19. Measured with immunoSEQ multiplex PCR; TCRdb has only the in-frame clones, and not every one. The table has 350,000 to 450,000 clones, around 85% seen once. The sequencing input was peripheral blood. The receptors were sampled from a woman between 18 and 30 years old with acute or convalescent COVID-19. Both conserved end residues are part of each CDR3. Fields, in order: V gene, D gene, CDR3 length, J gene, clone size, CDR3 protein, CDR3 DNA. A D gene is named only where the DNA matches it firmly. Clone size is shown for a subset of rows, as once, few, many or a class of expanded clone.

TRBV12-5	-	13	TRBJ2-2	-	CASGQMNTGELFF	TGTGCTAGTGGCCAGATGAACACCGGGGAGCTGTTTTTT
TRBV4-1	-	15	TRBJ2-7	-	CASSPDASASYEQYF	TGCGCCAGCAGCCCAGACGCGAGTGCGTCCTACGAGCAGTACTTC
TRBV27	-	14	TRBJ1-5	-	CASNNQGSNQPQHF	TGTGCCAGCAACAACCAGGGGAGCAATCAGCCCCAGCATTTT
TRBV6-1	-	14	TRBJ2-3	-	CASSDGVITDTQYF	TGTGCCAGCAGTGACGGGGTTATCACAGATACGCAGTATTTT
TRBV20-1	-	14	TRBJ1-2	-	CSASQADANYGYTF	TGCAGTGCTAGTCAGGCAGATGCTAACTATGGCTACACCTTC
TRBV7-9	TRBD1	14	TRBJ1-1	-	CASSLGDRGTEAFF	TGTGCCAGCAGCTTAGGGGACAGGGGAACTGAAGCTTTCTTT
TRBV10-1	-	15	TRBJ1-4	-	CASSPLTLEAEKLFF	TGCGCCAGCAGCCCCCTCACTCTAGAGGCTGAAAAACTGTTTTTT
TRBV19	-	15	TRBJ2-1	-	CASSRNGGALNEQFF	TGTGCCAGTAGCCGAAATGGGGGCGCGTTAAATGAGCAGTTCTTC
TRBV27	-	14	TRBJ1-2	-	CASSLRDTNYGYTF	TGTGCCAGCAGTTTAAGAGACACGAACTATGGCTACACCTTC
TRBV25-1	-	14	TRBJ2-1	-	CASTPTGVVHEQFF	TGTGCCAGCACCCCCACCGGGGTTGTTCATGAGCAGTTCTTC
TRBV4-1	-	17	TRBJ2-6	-	CASSQERQGSGANVLTF	TGCGCCAGCAGCCAAGAAAGGCAGGGCTCTGGGGCCAACGTCCTGACTTTC
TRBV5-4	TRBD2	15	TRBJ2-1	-	CASSLRLAGVNEQFF	TGTGCCAGCAGCTTAAGACTAGCGGGGGTCAATGAGCAGTTCTTC
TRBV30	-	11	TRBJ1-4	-	CAWVGAEKLFF	TGTGCCTGGGTGGGAGCGGAAAAACTGTTTTTT
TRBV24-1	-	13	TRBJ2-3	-	CATAGLTTDTQYF	TGTGCCACCGCGGGACTCACTACAGATACGCAGTATTTT
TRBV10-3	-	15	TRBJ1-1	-	CAISDPRSGNTEAFF	TGTGCCATCAGTGATCCGAGATCGGGAAACACTGAAGCTTTCTTT
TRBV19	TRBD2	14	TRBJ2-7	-	CASRTGLAGGEQYF	TGTGCCAGTAGGACGGGGCTAGCGGGAGGTGAGCAGTACTTC
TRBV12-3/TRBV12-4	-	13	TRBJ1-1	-	CASSFEGETEAFF	TGTGCCAGCAGTTTTGAGGGGGAGACTGAAGCTTTCTTT
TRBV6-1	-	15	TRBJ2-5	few	CASSEYSRTEETQYF	TGTGCCAGCAGTGAATATAGTCGAACGGAAGAGACCCAGTACTTC
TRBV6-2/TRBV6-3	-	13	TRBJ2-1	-	CATIPLGREEQFF	TGTGCCACCATCCCACTAGGGAGAGAAGAGCAGTTCTTC
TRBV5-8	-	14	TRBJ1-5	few	CAARQLFSNQPQHF	TGTGCCGCCAGACAGCTTTTTAGCAATCAGCCCCAGCATTTT
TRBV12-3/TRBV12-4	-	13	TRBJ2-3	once	CATTSRGTDTQYF	TGTGCCACCACCAGTCGGGGTACAGATACGCAGTATTTT
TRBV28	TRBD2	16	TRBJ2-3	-	CASSFVVLAGGGTQYF	TGTGCCAGCAGTTTTGTTGTCCTAGCGGGAGGGGGTACGCAGTATTTT
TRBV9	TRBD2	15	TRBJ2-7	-	CASSVGSGGLYEQYF	TGTGCCAGCAGCGTAGGGAGCGGGGGGCTCTACGAGCAGTACTTC
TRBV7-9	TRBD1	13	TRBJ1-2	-	CASRTGLDYGYTF	TGTGCCAGCAGGACAGGGCTGGACTATGGCTACACCTTC
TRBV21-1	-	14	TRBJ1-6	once	CASSKGQGNSPLHF	TGTGCCAGCAGCAAGGGACAGGGTAATTCACCCCTCCACTTT
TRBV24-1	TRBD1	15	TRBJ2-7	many	CATSDSGQPHYEQYF	TGTGCCACCAGTGATTCGGGACAGCCCCACTACGAGCAGTACTTC